A selection of T cell receptor beta chains follows, all from one sample in a study of a mutant IDH1 vaccine in newly diagnosed glioma. The method was immunoSEQ multiplex PCR; TCRdb's version includes in-frame clones alone and lacks a portion of them. The sample shows 30,000 to 35,000 clones, approximately 90% of them seen only once. For these receptors, no antigen is known. The sample consisted of PBMCs, taken from a glioma patient whose treatment included an IDH1 peptide vaccine. Receptors were obtained from a woman in her 30s with glioma. Both conserved end residues are part of each CDR3. D genes are given only for firm matches. Size tells how often a clone was seen (once, few, many) or the class of an expanded clone, and some rows leave it out.

clone size,CDR3 length,V gene,J gene,D gene,CDR3 DNA,CDR3 protein
NA,15,TRBV7-8,TRBJ2-3,TRBD2,TGTGCCAGCAGCTTCCCGGGACTAGGCTCAGATACGCAGTATTTT,CASSFPGLGSDTQYF
NA,18,TRBV16,TRBJ1-2,TRBD1,TGTGCCAGCAGCCAATCCAGCGGAGGACAGGCACGCCCGTATGGCTACACCTTC,CASSQSSGGQARPYGYTF
NA,15,TRBV4-1,TRBJ2-1,NA,TGCGCCAGCAGCATAACGGGGGCCTCCTACAATGAGCAGTTCTTC,CASSITGASYNEQFF
NA,15,TRBV7-2,TRBJ2-7,NA,TGTGCCAGCAGCTTAGAGGGTTGGAGCTCCTACGAGCAGTACTTC,CASSLEGWSSYEQYF
NA,16,TRBV2,TRBJ2-3,TRBD2,TGTGCCAGCGCGGGGGTAGCGGGGGTATTCACAGATACGCAGTATTTT,CASAGVAGVFTDTQYF
few,14,TRBV29-1,TRBJ2-3,TRBD1,TGCAGCGCCCCCGGGACAGGGGGCACAGATACGCAGTATTTT,CSAPGTGGTDTQYF
NA,15,TRBV5-6,TRBJ2-7,TRBD1,TGTGCCAGCAGCCCTAGACAGGGGCCCTCTAACGAGCAGTACTTC,CASSPRQGPSNEQYF
NA,14,TRBV5-1,TRBJ1-1,NA,TGCGCCAGCACCGAAGGGGCCTTGGGTACTGAAGCTTTCTTT,CASTEGALGTEAFF
few,14,TRBV4-1,TRBJ1-2,TRBD1,TGCGCCAGCAGCCAGGACAGGACTAACTATGGCTACACCTTC,CASSQDRTNYGYTF
NA,14,TRBV6-1,TRBJ1-4,NA,TGTGCCAGCAGTGTGGGGGGGCGGAATGAAAAACTGTTTTTT,CASSVGGRNEKLFF
NA,13,TRBV10-3,TRBJ1-1,NA,TGTGCCATCCAGGACGGGTCGAACACTGAAGCTTTCTTT,CAIQDGSNTEAFF
NA,17,TRBV5-1,TRBJ1-1,TRBD1,TGCGCCAGCAGGTGGGGGGGACAGGCTGTTCGGAACACTGAAGCTTTCTTT,CASRWGGQAVRNTEAFF
NA,17,TRBV5-1,TRBJ2-2,NA,TGCGCCAGCAGCCCCGGACCTCAGGGGCTGTACACCGGGGAGCTGTTTTTT,CASSPGPQGLYTGELFF
NA,13,TRBV7-8,TRBJ1-1,TRBD1,TGTGCCAGCGGACAGGGCTTCGACACTGAAGCTTTCTTT,CASGQGFDTEAFF
NA,14,TRBV4-1,TRBJ1-2,NA,TGCGCCAGCAGCCATCCGACGGTTAACTATGGCTACACCTTC,CASSHPTVNYGYTF
NA,17,TRBV14,TRBJ2-2,TRBD2,TGTGCCAGCAGCCAAGACGGCGGGGGGCGCGGCACCGGGGAGCTGTTTTTT,CASSQDGGGRGTGELFF
NA,16,TRBV5-4,TRBJ2-3,TRBD2,TGTGCCAGCAGCTCCGGGCTAGCGGGGGCCCCAGATACGCAGTATTTT,CASSSGLAGAPDTQYF
NA,12,TRBV4-1,TRBJ2-1,NA,TGCGCCAGCAGCCAAGGGTACAATGAGCAGTTCTTC,CASSQGYNEQFF
NA,14,TRBV30,TRBJ2-6,NA,TGTGCCTGGAGCGCGGACATTGGGGCCAACGTCCTGACTTTC,CAWSADIGANVLTF
NA,11,TRBV29-1,TRBJ1-1,TRBD1,TGCAGCGTCCGACAGGGCCCTGAAGCTTTCTTT,CSVRQGPEAFF
NA,16,TRBV10-3,TRBJ1-2,TRBD1,TGTGCCATCAGGGCCCGGGACAGGTTGGATCCATCAGGCTACACCTTC,CAIRARDRLDPSGYTF
once,17,TRBV11-2,TRBJ1-2,NA,TGTGCCAGCAGCTTAGATAGCAGGGAAGGGATCCTCTATGGCTACACCTTC,CASSLDSREGILYGYTF
few,12,TRBV10-3,TRBJ1-5,NA,TGTGCCATCAGCCAGGCCGATCAGCCCCAGCATTTT,CAISQADQPQHF
NA,15,TRBV4-1,TRBJ2-7,TRBD1,TGCGCCAGCAGCGAATCCGGGACAGGGGTTTACGAGCAGTACTTC,CASSESGTGVYEQYF
NA,14,TRBV7-2,TRBJ1-5,NA,TGTGCCAGCAGCTTGGGTGGCCGAAATCAGCCCCAGCATTTT,CASSLGGRNQPQHF
medium-sized,16,TRBV19,TRBJ2-1,NA,TGTGCCAGTATGGGAGGGGGGGCCCAAACCTACAATGAGCAGTTCTTC,CASMGGGAQTYNEQFF
NA,13,TRBV5-1,TRBJ2-4,TRBD1,TGCGCCAGCCGGAGGACAGGGGCAAACATTCAGTACTTC,CASRRTGANIQYF
medium-sized,15,TRBV19,TRBJ2-3,NA,TGTGCCAGTAGTGAAGACAGCTCGAGCACAGATACGCAGTATTTT,CASSEDSSSTDTQYF
few,14,TRBV7-2,TRBJ1-1,NA,TGTGCCAGCAGCCCACAGGTTTCGAACACTGAAGCTTTCTTT,CASSPQVSNTEAFF
NA,14,TRBV28,TRBJ2-7,NA,TGTGCCAGCTCAGCAGCCCCGGGACCCTACGAGCAGTACTTC,CASSAAPGPYEQYF
NA,14,TRBV10-3,TRBJ2-1,TRBD2,TGTGCCATCAGCAGCGGGGGGGTGTACAATGAGCAGTTCTTC,CAISSGGVYNEQFF
NA,13,TRBV19,TRBJ2-2,NA,TGTGCCAGTACCCTTCTACACACCGGGGAGCTGTTTTTT,CASTLLHTGELFF
NA,12,TRBV7-2,TRBJ2-5,NA,TGTGCCAGCAGTTTAAGGAATAGCGGCCCGTACTTC,CASSLRNSGPYF
NA,12,TRBV5-1,TRBJ1-1,TRBD1,TGCGCCAGCAGCTACGGACAGGGAGAAGCTTTCTTT,CASSYGQGEAFF
NA,16,TRBV29-1,TRBJ1-2,TRBD1,TGCAGCGTTCAGGCCATAACAGGGGGGTGGGGCTATGGCTACACCTTC,CSVQAITGGWGYGYTF
once,14,TRBV5-6,TRBJ2-1,NA,TGTGCCAGCAGCATCGTTAGCTCCTACAATGAGCAGTTCTTC,CASSIVSSYNEQFF
NA,17,TRBV5-1,TRBJ2-5,TRBD2,TGCGCCAGCAGCTCGGCTAGCGGGGGACTCACCGGAGAGACCCAGTACTTC,CASSSASGGLTGETQYF
NA,13,TRBV10-3,TRBJ1-2,TRBD1,TGTGCCATCAGTACCGACAGGGGCTATGGCTACACCTTC,CAISTDRGYGYTF
NA,11,TRBV4-1,TRBJ1-4,NA,TGCGCCAGCAGCCCCGGTGAAAAACTGTTTTTT,CASSPGEKLFF
NA,14,TRBV18,TRBJ1-2,NA,TGTGCCAGCTCACCGGGAGGCGGCTATGATGGCTACACCTTC,CASSPGGGYDGYTF
NA,16,TRBV5-1,TRBJ2-3,NA,TGCGCCAGCAGCTTGGGCAGGGCCCAGAGCACAGATACGCAGTATTTT,CASSLGRAQSTDTQYF
NA,15,TRBV4-3,TRBJ1-1,TRBD1,TGCGCCAGCAGCCAAGGGACAGGGCGGGACACTGAAGCTTTCTTT,CASSQGTGRDTEAFF
NA,12,TRBV6-1,TRBJ1-2,NA,TGTGCCAGGTCCGAGGGTTATGGCGGCTACACCTTC,CARSEGYGGYTF
NA,14,TRBV27,TRBJ1-2,NA,TGTGCCAGCAGTTTGGACAGATCTAACTATGGCTACACCTTC,CASSLDRSNYGYTF
once,14,TRBV7-9,TRBJ2-5,NA,TGTGCCAGCACCCCCGGCCATGGGAAAGAGACCCAGTACTTC,CASTPGHGKETQYF
NA,13,TRBV19,TRBJ1-1,NA,TGTGCCAGTACCCAGGGGTTTGGAACTGAAGCTTTCTTT,CASTQGFGTEAFF
NA,15,TRBV11-2,TRBJ2-4,NA,TGTGCCAGCAGCCGTCCAGGTCCGGCCAAAAACATTCAGTACTTC,CASSRPGPAKNIQYF
once,15,TRBV5-1,TRBJ2-1,NA,TGCGCCAGCAGCAACCGGGAACCTACTAACAATGAGCAGTTCTTC,CASSNREPTNNEQFF
NA,15,TRBV18,TRBJ2-7,TRBD1,TGTGCCAGCTCACCTAGGGACAGACTTACCTACGAGCAGTACTTC,CASSPRDRLTYEQYF